This TCR beta chain was profiled in a study of blood T cell repertoires in COVID-19. Enrollment of patients from Seattle took place during active infection, with longitudinal follow-up. Original methodology: The authors estimated nucleated cell counts from reference gene primer amplification. Repertoires were generated with immunoSEQ multiplex PCR, while TCRdb's copy carries only in-frame clones and drops some. For V, J and clone size, that table is used; D and trimming come from the DNA. The sample shows hundreds of thousands of clones, 89% of them seen only once. The origin of this receptor is a woman aged 25 to 45 with COVID-19, enrolled during active disease. The sequenced sample was peripheral blood.

The CDR3 spells CASSQPQGAKLFF. In DNA form, the CDR3 reads TGTGCCAGCAGCCAGCCTCAGGGGGCGAAACTGTTTTTT. This chain connects TRBV25-1 to TRBJ1-4; 8 bases agree with TRBD1. Germline CDR1 and CDR2: MGHDK and SYGVNS. After removal of 6 bases from V and 11 bases from J, the junction contained 8 bases not matched to a gene. This CDR3 contains 13 residues.